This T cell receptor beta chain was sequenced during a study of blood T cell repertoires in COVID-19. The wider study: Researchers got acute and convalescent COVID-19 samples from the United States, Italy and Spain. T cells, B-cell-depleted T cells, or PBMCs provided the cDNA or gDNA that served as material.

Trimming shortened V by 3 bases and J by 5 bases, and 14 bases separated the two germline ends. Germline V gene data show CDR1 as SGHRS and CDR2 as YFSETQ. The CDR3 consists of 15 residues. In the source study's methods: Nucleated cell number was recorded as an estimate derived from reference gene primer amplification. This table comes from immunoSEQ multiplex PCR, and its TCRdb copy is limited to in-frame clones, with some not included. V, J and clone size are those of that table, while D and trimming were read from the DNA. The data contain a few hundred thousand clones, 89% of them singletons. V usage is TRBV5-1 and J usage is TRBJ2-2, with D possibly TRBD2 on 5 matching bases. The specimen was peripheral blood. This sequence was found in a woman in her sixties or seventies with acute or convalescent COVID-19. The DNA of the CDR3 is TGCGCCAGCAGCTCGGAGGTGGAGAAAACCGGGGAGCTGTTTTTT. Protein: CASSSEVEKTGELFF.